The source of this T cell receptor beta chain is a study of vaccination and CD4 T cells after COVID-19. Overall study: Six men and four women formed the convalescents, two being Hispanic. Specimens were obtained from a few convalescent patients at day 14 and at days 161 to 241 post-vaccination.

The time point is: late sampling 161 to 241 days after vaccination in a few convalescent patients. TCRdb called the PCR reads again in MiXCR, with one record for every CDR3 protein. Seen here are 35,000 to 45,000 distinct CDR3 sequences, about 35% observed once, and the top ten hold roughly 5%. The CDR3 extends over 17 amino acids. The ends lost 0 bases at V and 3 bases at J; junction bases unmatched: 6. CDR1 MGHRA and CDR2 YSYEKL come from the germline V gene. The chain has TRBV4-1 and TRBJ2-3, with TRBD2 matching over 10 bases. The sample in question was CD4+ T cells from blood, obtained about 7 months after SARS-CoV-2 vaccination. This receptor was taken from a human donor who had recovered from COVID-19. This chain's CDR3 is CASSQETTSGSTDTQYF. Written as DNA, the CDR3 is TGCGCCAGCAGCCAAGAGACGACTAGCGGGTCTACAGATACGCAGTATTTT.